Given below is one TCR beta chain in context. Its target is not known. This entry belongs to a study of T-cell memory formation after mild COVID-19. Study results and caveats: Largely, contracting CD4+ clones fell within CM and EM, and contracting CD8+ clones within EMRA. Memory cells collected pre-infection included some clones that later responded, suggesting cross-reactive memory joined.

TCRdb processed the 5' RACE reads anew with MiXCR; each CDR3 protein has one entry. The sample lists nearly 350,000 distinct CDR3 sequences, 10% to 15% occurring once. Sequenced: PBMCs or a T cell subset sorted from them (not recorded which). This clonotype was sampled from a man between 18 and 29 years old who had mild COVID-19 (a few samples of this study predate the infection). Cell type and time point are not known.

The CDR3 loop is CSARRTSEGTDTQYF. CDR3 nucleotides: TGCAGTGCTAGAAGAACTAGCGAAGGGACAGATACGCAGTATTTT. The chain joins TRBV20-1 to TRBJ2-3, with 7 nucleotides matching TRBD2. Germline assignment: CDR1 DFQATT and CDR2 SNEGSKA (reference sequence). With 2 bases clipped from V and 3 bases from J, the junction kept 8 bases outside the gene matches. CDR3 length: 15 residues.